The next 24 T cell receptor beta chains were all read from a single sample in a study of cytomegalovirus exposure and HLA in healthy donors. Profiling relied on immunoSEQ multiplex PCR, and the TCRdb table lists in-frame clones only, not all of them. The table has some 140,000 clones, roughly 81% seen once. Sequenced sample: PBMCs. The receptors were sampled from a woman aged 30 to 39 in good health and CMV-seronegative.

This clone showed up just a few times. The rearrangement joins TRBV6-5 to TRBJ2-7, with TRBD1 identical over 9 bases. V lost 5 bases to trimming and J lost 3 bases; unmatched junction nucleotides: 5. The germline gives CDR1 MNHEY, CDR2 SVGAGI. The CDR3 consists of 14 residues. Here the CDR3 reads CASSTGTGNYEQYF. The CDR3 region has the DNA TGTGCCAGCAGTACCGGGACAGGGAACTACGAGCAGTACTTC.

The CDR3 coding sequence is TGCGCCAGCAGCTTCGACAGGGTAACCGGGGAGCTGTTTTTT. Its protein is CASSFDRVTGELFF. V gene TRBV5-1 combines with J gene TRBJ2-2, with 7 bases identical to TRBD1. The junction had 3 bases not matched to a gene; V was cut back by 2 bases and J by 5 bases. Germline CDR1 SGHRS, CDR2 YFSETQ. This CDR3 spans 14 amino acids. Using reference TRBV5-1 and TRBJ2-2 for the parts outside the CDR3, the full variable domain is KAGVTQTPRYLIKTRGQQVTLSCSPISGHRSVSWYQQTPGQGLQFLFEYFSETQRNKGNFPGRFSGRQFSNSRSEMNVSTLELGDSALYLCASSFDRVTGELFFGEGSRLTVL.

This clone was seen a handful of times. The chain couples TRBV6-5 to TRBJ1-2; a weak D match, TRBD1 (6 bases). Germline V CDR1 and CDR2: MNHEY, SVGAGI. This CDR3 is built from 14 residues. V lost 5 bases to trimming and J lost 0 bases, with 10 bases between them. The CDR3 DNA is TGTGCCAGCAGTCCCGGACAGCCTAACTATGGCTACACCTTC. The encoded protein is CASSPGQPNYGYTF.

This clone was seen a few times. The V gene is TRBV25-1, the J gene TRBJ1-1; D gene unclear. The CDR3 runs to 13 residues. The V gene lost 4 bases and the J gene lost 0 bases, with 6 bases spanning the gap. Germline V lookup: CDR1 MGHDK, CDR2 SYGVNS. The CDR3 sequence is CASSAGVNTEAFF. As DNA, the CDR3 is TGTGCCAGCAGTGCAGGTGTGAACACTGAAGCTTTCTTT.

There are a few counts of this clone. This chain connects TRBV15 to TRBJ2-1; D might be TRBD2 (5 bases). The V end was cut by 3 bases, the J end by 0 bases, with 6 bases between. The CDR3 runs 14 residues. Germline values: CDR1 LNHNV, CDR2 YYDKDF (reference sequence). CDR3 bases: TGTGCCACCAGCAGTGGGAGCTCCTACAATGAGCAGTTCTTC. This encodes CATSSGSSYNEQFF.

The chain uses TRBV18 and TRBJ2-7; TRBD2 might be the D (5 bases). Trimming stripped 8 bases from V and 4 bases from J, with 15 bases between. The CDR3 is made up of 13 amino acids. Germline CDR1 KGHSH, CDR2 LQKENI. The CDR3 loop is CASAGQAGYEQYF. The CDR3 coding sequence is TGTGCCAGCGCGGGCCAAGCTGGATACGAGCAGTACTTC.

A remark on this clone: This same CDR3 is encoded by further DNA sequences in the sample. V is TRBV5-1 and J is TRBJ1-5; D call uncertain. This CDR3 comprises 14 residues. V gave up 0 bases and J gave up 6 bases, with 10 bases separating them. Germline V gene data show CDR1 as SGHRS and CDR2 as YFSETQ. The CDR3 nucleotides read TGCGCCAGCAGCTTGGGAGGTTTGGGTCAGCCCCAGCATTTT. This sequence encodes CASSLGGLGQPQHF.

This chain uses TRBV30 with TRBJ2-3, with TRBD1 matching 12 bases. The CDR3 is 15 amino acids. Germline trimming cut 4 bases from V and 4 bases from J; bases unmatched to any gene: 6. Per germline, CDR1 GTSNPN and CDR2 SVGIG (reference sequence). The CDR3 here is CAWNGDRGRPDTQYF. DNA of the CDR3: TGTGCCTGGAACGGGGACAGGGGGCGACCAGATACGCAGTATTTT.

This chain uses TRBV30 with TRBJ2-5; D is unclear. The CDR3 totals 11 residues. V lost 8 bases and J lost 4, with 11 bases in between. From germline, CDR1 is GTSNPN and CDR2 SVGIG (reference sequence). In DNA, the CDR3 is TGTGCCGGAAGTACGGGAGAGACCCAGTACTTC. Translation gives CAGSTGETQYF.

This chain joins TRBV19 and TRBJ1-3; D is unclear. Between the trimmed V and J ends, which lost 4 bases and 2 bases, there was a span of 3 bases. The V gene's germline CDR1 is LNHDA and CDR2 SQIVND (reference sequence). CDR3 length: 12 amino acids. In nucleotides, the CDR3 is TGTGCCAGTAGTAGTACTGGAAACACCATATATTTT. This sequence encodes CASSSTGNTIYF.

Written as DNA, the CDR3 is TGCACCAGCAGCGAGCCCCCCCCGAATAGCGGGGGGGCCAATGAGCAGTTCTTC. The encoded protein is CTSSEPPPNSGGANEQFF. This chain connects TRBV1 to TRBJ2-1; the table's TRBD2 call for D was not verified on the DNA. TRBV1 is a pseudogene. The CDR3 runs to 18 residues.

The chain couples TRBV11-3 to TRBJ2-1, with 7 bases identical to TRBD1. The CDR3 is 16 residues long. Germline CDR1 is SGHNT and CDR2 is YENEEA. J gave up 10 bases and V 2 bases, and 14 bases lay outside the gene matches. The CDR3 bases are TGTGCCAGCAGCTTACTTGGGACAGCCTCAGGGAACGAGCAGTTCTTC. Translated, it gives CASSLLGTASGNEQFF.

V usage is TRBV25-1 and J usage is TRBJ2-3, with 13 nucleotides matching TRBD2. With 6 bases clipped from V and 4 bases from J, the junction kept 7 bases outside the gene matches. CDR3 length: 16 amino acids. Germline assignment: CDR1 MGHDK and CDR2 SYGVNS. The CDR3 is CASRGGLAGFSDTQYF. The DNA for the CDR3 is TGTGCCAGCAGAGGGGGACTAGCGGGGTTTTCAGATACGCAGTATTTT.

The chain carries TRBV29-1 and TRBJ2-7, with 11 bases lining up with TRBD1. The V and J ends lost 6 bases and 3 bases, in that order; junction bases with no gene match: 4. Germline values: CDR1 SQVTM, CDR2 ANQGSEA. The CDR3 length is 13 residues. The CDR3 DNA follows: TGCAGCGTGGGGACAGGGGGTGTCTACGAGCAGTACTTC. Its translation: CSVGTGGVYEQYF.

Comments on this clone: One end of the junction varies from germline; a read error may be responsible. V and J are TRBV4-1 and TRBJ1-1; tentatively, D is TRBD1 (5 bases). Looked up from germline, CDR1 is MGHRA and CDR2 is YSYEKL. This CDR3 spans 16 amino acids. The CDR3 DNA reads TGCGCCAGCAGCCAAGAGAGTTCTCAGGGCGGCACTGAAGTTTTCTTT. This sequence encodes CASSQESSQGGTEVFF.

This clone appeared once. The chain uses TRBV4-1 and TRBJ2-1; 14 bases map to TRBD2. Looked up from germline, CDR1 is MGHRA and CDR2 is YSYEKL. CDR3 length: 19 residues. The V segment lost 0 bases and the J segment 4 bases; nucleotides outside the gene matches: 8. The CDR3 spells CASSQDPSTSGGVYNEQFF. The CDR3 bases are TGCGCCAGCAGCCAAGACCCGTCGACTAGCGGGGGGGTATACAATGAGCAGTTCTTC.

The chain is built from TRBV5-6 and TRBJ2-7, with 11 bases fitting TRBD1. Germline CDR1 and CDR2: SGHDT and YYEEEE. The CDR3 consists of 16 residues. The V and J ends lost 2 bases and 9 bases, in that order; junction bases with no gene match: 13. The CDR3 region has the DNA TGTGCCAGCAGCTTTTTTGGACAGGGGGCGGATCGGGGGCAGTACTTC. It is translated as CASSFFGQGADRGQYF.

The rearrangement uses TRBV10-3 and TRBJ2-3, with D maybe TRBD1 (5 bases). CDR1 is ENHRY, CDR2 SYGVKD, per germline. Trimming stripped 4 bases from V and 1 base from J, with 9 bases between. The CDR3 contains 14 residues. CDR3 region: CAISGGRGTDTQYF. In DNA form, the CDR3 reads TGTGCCATCAGTGGCGGCAGGGGCACAGATACGCAGTATTTT.

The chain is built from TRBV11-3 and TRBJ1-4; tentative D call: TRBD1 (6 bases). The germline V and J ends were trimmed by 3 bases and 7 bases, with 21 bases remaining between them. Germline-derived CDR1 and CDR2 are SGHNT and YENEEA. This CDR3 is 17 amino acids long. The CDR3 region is CASSLGPDRSPLEKLFF. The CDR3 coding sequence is TGTGCCAGCAGCTTGGGTCCTGACAGGTCCCCGCTTGAAAAACTGTTTTTT.

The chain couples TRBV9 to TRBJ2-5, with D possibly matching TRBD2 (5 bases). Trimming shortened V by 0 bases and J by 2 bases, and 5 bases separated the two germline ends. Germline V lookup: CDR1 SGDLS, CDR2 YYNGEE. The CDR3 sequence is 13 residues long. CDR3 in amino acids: CASSVAGQETQYF. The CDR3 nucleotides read TGTGCCAGCAGCGTAGCGGGACAAGAGACCCAGTACTTC.

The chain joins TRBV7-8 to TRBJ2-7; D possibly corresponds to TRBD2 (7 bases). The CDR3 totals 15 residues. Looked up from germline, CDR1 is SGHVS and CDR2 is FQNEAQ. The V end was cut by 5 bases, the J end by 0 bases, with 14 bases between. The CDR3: CASSQRDTHSYEQYF. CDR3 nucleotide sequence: TGTGCCAGCAGCCAGCGGGACACCCACTCCTACGAGCAGTACTTC.

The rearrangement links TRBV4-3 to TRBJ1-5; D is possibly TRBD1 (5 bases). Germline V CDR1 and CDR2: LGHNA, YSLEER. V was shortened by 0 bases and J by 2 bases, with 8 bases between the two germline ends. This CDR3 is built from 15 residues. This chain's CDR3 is CASSQDPQGNQPQHF. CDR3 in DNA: TGCGCCAGCAGCCAAGATCCACAGGGCAATCAGCCCCAGCATTTT.

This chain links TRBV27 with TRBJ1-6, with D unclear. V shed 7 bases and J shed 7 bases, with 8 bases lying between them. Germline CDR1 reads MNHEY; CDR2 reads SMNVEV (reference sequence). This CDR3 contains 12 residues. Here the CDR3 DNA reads TGTGCCAGCAAGTCACGGAATTCACCCCTCCACTTT. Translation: CASKSRNSPLHF.

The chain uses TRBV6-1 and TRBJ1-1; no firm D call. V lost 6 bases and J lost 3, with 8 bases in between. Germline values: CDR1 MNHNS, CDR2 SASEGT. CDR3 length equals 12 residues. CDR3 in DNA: TGTGCCAGCAGATGGGAGTACACTGAAGCTTTCTTT. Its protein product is CASRWEYTEAFF.